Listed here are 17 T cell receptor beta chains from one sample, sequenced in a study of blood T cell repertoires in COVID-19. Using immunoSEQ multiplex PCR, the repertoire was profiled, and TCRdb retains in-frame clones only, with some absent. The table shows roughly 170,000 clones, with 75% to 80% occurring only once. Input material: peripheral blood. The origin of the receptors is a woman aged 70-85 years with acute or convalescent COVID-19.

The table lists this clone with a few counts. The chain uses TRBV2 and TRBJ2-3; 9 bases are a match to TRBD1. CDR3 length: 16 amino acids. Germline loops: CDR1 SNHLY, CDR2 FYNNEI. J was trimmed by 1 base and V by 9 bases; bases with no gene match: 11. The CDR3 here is CASARDRVPRTDTQYF. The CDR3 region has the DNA TGTGCCAGTGCCCGGGACAGGGTACCCCGCACAGATACGCAGTATTTT.

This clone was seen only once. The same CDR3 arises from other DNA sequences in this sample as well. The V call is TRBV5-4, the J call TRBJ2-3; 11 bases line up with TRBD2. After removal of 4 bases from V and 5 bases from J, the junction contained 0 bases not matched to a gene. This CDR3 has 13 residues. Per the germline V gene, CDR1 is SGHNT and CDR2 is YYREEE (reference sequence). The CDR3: CASSLAGGDTQYF. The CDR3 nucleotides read TGTGCCAGCAGCCTAGCGGGAGGAGATACGCAGTATTTT.

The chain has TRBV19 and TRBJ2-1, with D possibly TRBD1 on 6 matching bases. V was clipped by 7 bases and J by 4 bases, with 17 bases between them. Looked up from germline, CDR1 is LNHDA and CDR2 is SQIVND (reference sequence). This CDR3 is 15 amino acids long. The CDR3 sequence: CASTKVGAGYNEQFF. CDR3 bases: TGTGCCAGTACCAAGGTGGGGGCCGGGTACAATGAGCAGTTCTTC.

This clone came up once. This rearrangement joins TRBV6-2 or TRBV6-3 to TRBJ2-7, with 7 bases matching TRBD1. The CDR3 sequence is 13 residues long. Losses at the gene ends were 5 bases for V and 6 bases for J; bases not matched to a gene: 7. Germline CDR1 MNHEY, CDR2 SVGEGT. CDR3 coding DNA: TGTGCCAGCAGTCTGGGACAGCCGAGCGAGCAGTACTTC. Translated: CASSLGQPSEQYF.

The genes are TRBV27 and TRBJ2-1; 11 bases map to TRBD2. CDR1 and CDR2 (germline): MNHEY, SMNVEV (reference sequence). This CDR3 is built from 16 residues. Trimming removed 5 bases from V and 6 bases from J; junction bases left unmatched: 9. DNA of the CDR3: TGTGCCAGCAGTCCCATAGCGGGAGGGGGGACCAATGAGCAGTTCTTC. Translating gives CASSPIAGGGTNEQFF.

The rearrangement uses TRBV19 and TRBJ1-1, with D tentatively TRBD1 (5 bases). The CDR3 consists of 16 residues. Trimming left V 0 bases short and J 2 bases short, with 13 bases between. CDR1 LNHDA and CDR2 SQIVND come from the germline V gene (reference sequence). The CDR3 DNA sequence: TGTGCCAGTAGTATAGATGGCACTGGGGCAAACACTGAAGCTTTCTTT. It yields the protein CASSIDGTGANTEAFF. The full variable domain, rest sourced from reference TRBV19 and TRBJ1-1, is DGGITQSPKYLFRKEGQNVTLSCEQNLNHDAMYWYRQDPGQGLRLIYYSQIVNDFQKGDIAEGYSVSREKKESFPLTVTSAQKNPTAFYLCASSIDGTGANTEAFFGQGTRLTVV.

In DNA form, the CDR3 reads TGTGCCAGCAGTTTCAGGACAGGGGGCAATGAGCAGTTCTTC. Its translation is CASSFRTGGNEQFF. The V call is TRBV27, the J call TRBJ2-1; 10 bases are a match to TRBD1. The CDR3 runs 14 residues. V dropped 3 bases and J dropped 6; count of bases not matched to a gene: 2. In germline, CDR1 is MNHEY, CDR2 SMNVEV (reference sequence).

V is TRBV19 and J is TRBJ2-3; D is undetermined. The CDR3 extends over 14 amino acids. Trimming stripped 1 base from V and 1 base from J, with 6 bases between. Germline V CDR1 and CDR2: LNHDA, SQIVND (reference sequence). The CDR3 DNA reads TGTGCCAGTAGTATAGCGGTAGGCACAGATACGCAGTATTTT. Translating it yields CASSIAVGTDTQYF.

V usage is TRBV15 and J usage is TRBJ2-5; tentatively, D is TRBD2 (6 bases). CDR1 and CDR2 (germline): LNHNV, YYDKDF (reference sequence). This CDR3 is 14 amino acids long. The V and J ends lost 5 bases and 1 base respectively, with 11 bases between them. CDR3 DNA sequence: TGTGCCACCAGCGGGGACTCGCTCCAAGAGACCCAGTACTTC. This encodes CATSGDSLQETQYF. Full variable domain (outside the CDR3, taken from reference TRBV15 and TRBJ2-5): DAMVIQNPRYQVTQFGKPVTLSCSQTLNHNVMYWYQQKSSQAPKLLFHYYDKDFNNEADTPDNFQSRRPNTSFCFLDIRSPGLGDTAMYLCATSGDSLQETQYFGPGTRLLVL.

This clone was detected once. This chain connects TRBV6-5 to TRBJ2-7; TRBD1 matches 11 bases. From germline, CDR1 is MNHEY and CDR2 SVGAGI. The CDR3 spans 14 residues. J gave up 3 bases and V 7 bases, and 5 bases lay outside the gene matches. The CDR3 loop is CASTTGTGGYEQYF. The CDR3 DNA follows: TGTGCCAGCACAACCGGGACAGGGGGCTACGAGCAGTACTTC.

CDR3 amino acids: CASTANRGRGEAFF. The CDR3 DNA sequence: TGTGCCAGTACCGCCAACAGGGGGCGGGGGGAAGCTTTCTTT. The V call is TRBV19, the J call TRBJ1-1; 9 bases match TRBD1. With V trimmed by 7 bases and J by 8 bases, 11 bases remained unmatched. CDR1 and CDR2 (germline): LNHDA, SQIVND (reference sequence). The CDR3 extends over 14 amino acids.

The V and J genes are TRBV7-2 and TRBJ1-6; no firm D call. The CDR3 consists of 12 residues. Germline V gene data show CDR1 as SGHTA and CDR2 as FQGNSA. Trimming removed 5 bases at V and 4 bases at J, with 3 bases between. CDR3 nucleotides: TGTGCCAGCAGCCCTTATAATTCACCCCTCCACTTT. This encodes CASSPYNSPLHF.

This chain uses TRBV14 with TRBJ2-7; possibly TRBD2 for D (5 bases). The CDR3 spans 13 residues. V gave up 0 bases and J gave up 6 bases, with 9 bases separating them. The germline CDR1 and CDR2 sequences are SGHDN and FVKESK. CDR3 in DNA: TGTGCCAGCAGCCAAGATTTGGGGAGCGAGCAGTACTTC. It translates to CASSQDLGSEQYF.

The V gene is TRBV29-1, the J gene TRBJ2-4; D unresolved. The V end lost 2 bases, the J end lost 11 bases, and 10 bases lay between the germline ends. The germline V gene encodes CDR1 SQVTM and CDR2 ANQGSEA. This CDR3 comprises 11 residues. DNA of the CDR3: TGCAGCGTTGAAACGGCAGGCCTTCAGTACTTC. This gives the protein CSVETAGLQYF.

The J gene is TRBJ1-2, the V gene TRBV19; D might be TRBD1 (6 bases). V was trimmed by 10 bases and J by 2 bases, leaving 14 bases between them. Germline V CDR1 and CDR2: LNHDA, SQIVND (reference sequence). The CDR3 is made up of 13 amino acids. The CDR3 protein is CATGTTLNYGYTF. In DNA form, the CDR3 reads TGTGCCACCGGGACAACCTTAAACTATGGCTACACCTTC.

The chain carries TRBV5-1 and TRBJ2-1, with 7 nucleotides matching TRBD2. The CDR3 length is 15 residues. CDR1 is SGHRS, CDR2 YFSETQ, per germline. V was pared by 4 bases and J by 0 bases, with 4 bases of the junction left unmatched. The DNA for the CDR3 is TGCGCCAGCAGCACCTGGGAGGGCTCCTACAATGAGCAGTTCTTC. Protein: CASSTWEGSYNEQFF.

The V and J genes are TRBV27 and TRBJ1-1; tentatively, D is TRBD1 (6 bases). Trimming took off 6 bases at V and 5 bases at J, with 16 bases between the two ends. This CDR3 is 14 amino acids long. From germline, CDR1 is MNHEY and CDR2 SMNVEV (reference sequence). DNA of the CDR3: TGTGCCAGCAGACCAGGGACAATTGGAACTGAAGCTTTCTTT. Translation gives CASRPGTIGTEAFF.